The clone carrying this TCR beta chain was observed once. Patients included in sequencing had previously demonstrated CD8+CD57+ cell expansion by flow cytometry. Trimming took off 5 bases at V and 0 bases at J, with 14 bases between the two ends. This CDR3 has 16 residues. Germline CDR1 and CDR2: LNHDA and SQIVND (reference sequence). Genomic DNA was employed as the template in profiling TCR beta VDJ and CDR3. TCRdb used MiXCR to reprocess the reads, holding one entry per CDR3 protein. Counted here are more than 150,000 distinct CDR3 sequences, about half occurring once; the ten biggest clones make up 10% to 15%. This entry comes from a study of CD8+CD57+ T cells in acquired aplastic anemia.

This sequence originates from a human donor with aplastic anemia. The sequencing input was sorted CD4+, CD8+, or CD8+CD57+ T cells (not recorded which) from PBMCs. The J gene is TRBJ1-5, the V gene TRBV19; a possible D gene is TRBD1 (5 bases). CDR3 nucleotide sequence: TGTGCCAGTAGTCAGGGACGGATTGTTAGCAATCAGCCCCAGCATTTT. Amino acid sequence: CASSQGRIVSNQPQHF.